The next 14 T cell receptor beta chains were all read from a single sample in a study of cytomegalovirus exposure and HLA in healthy donors. PCR amplification relied on 60 Vbeta primers (plus 13 Jbeta primers). Generated by immunoSEQ multiplex PCR, the TCRdb table keeps only in-frame clones and is missing some. This table has 140,000 to 150,000 clones, roughly three quarters appearing once. The sequencing input was PBMCs. The receptors here all came from a female donor in good health and CMV-seronegative.

This sequence joins TRBV4-1 and TRBJ2-5; TRBD2 matches at 10 bases. V shed 4 bases, J shed 1 base, and the junction held 6 bases outside the gene matches. CDR1 and CDR2 from the germline V gene are MGHRA and YSYEKL. The CDR3 consists of 16 residues. CDR3 sequence (DNA): TGCGCCAGCAGCCCCTATAGCGGGGGGATCCAAGAGACCCAGTACTTC. Translating it yields CASSPYSGGIQETQYF.

In the case of this clone: At one boundary the junction diverges from the germline segment, which might be a read error. This rearrangement joins TRBV28 to TRBJ1-2, with D possibly being TRBD1 (6 bases). Germline V gene data show CDR1 as MDHEN and CDR2 as SYDVKM. The CDR3 covers 13 residues. The CDR3 loop reads CASRQTGSYGYPF. In DNA, the CDR3 is TGTGCCAGCAGACAGACAGGTTCCTATGGCTACCCCTTC.

The J gene is TRBJ2-3, the V gene TRBV4-1, with 8 bases aligning to TRBD2. V was clipped by 3 bases and J by 4 bases; unmatched bases: 15. Germline V CDR1 and CDR2: MGHRA, YSYEKL. The CDR3 extends over 18 amino acids. The CDR3, as DNA: TGCGCCAGCAGCCAGGGCCCGTGGGCGGGAGGAGGGGCAGATACGCAGTATTTT. This codes for CASSQGPWAGGGADTQYF.

In DNA form, the CDR3 reads TGCGCCAGCAGCCAAGAACTCGTCAGGGTTTCTGGCTACACCTTC. This translates into CASSQELVRVSGYTF. The chain joins TRBV4-3 to TRBJ1-2, with D perhaps TRBD1 (5 bases). V lost 0 bases to trimming and J lost 7 bases, with 15 bases between them. The germline gives CDR1 LGHNA, CDR2 YSLEER. The CDR3 runs 15 residues.

This chain uses TRBV29-1 with TRBJ2-2; D is perhaps TRBD2 (5 bases). The length of the CDR3 is 15 residues. The germline V gene encodes CDR1 SQVTM and CDR2 ANQGSEA. V lost 7 bases and J lost 1, with 16 bases in between. The CDR3 sequence: CSAILWGENTGELFF. DNA for the CDR3: TGCAGCGCGATCCTATGGGGAGAGAACACCGGGGAGCTGTTTTTT.

The chain links TRBV19 to TRBJ1-5; 8 nucleotides match TRBD1. Trimming removed 6 bases from V and 1 base from J; junction bases left unmatched: 8. This CDR3 has 16 residues. CDR1 and CDR2 (germline): LNHDA, SQIVND (reference sequence). CDR3 sequence reads: CASSPRQGLSNQPQHF. CDR3 DNA sequence: TGTGCCAGTAGCCCCAGACAGGGGCTAAGCAATCAGCCCCAGCATTTT. Full variable domain (rest looked up from reference TRBV19 and TRBJ1-5): DGGITQSPKYLFRKEGQNVTLSCEQNLNHDAMYWYRQDPGQGLRLIYYSQIVNDFQKGDIAEGYSVSREKKESFPLTVTSAQKNPTAFYLCASSPRQGLSNQPQHFGDGTRLSIL.

The J gene is TRBJ1-1, the V gene TRBV9; the D gene is possibly TRBD1 (6 bases). CDR3 size: 15 residues. In germline, CDR1 is SGDLS, CDR2 YYNGEE. Trimming left V 3 bases short and J 4 bases short, with 16 bases between. The CDR3 spells CASSAQNQGITEAFF. The CDR3 bases are TGTGCCAGCAGCGCCCAAAATCAGGGGATCACTGAAGCTTTCTTT.

The chain combines TRBV19 with TRBJ2-4; 10 positions match TRBD1. Germline-derived CDR1 and CDR2 are LNHDA and SQIVND (reference sequence). V shed 3 bases, J shed 3 bases, and the junction held 5 bases outside the gene matches. CDR3 length equals 16 residues. CDR3 nucleotide sequence: TGTGCCAGTAGTATGGGGACAGGGGTGGGCAAAAACATTCAGTACTTC. Translating gives CASSMGTGVGKNIQYF.

V and J are TRBV28 and TRBJ2-5; 13 nucleotides align to TRBD2. Germline V lookup: CDR1 MDHEN, CDR2 SYDVKM. This CDR3 spans 18 amino acids. The junction had 8 bases not matched to a gene; V was cut back by 2 bases and J by 2 bases. The DNA of the CDR3 is TGTGCCAGCAGTTTAGGATCGCCGGGACTAGCGGGACAAGAGACCCAGTACTTC. Protein sequence: CASSLGSPGLAGQETQYF.

The V and J genes are TRBV27 and TRBJ2-7; the match to TRBD2 covers 12 bases. V lost 2 bases, J lost 3 bases, and 11 bases stayed unmatched. The CDR3 has 18 amino acids. From germline, CDR1 is MNHEY and CDR2 SMNVEV (reference sequence). The CDR3 region is CASSLVDLAGGPSYEQYF. The DNA for the CDR3 is TGTGCCAGCAGTTTAGTCGATCTAGCGGGAGGGCCAAGCTACGAGCAGTACTTC.

This chain joins TRBV27 and TRBJ2-7; 7 bases match TRBD2. With 3 bases clipped from V and 1 base from J, the junction kept 6 bases outside the gene matches. Germline V gene lookup returns CDR1 MNHEY and CDR2 SMNVEV (reference sequence). The CDR3 totals 15 residues. CDR3 protein: CASSFRGSGSYEQYF. CDR3 DNA sequence: TGTGCCAGCAGTTTTCGAGGTAGCGGGTCCTACGAGCAGTACTTC.

The rearrangement links TRBV7-9 to TRBJ1-1; the match to TRBD1 covers 11 bases. There are 18 residues in the CDR3. With 4 bases clipped from V and 1 base from J, the junction kept 11 bases outside the gene matches. Germline V gene sequence: CDR1 SEHNR, CDR2 FQNEAQ (reference sequence). CDR3 residues: CASSYPIRDRGGNTEAFF. In nucleotides, the CDR3 is TGTGCCAGCAGCTATCCGATCCGGGACAGGGGGGGGAACACTGAAGCTTTCTTT.

This clone was picked up a small number of times. The genes are TRBV7-2 and TRBJ2-7; TRBD2 matches 12 bases. From germline, CDR1 is SGHTA and CDR2 FQGNSA. This CDR3 is built from 16 residues. Unmatched junction bases numbered 8, after V lost 2 bases and J lost 6 bases. CDR3 region: CASSLRLAGGRGEQYF. The CDR3 coding sequence is TGTGCCAGCAGCTTACGCCTAGCGGGGGGGCGGGGCGAGCAGTACTTC.

The chain carries TRBV18 and TRBJ1-3; 9 bases agree with TRBD1. V lost 2 bases, J lost 4 bases, and 3 bases stayed unmatched. Per germline, CDR1 KGHSH and CDR2 LQKENI. The CDR3 is made up of 15 amino acids. Written as DNA, the CDR3 is TGTGCCAGCTCACCAAACAGGGGGCGCGGAAACACCATATATTTT. This codes for CASSPNRGRGNTIYF.